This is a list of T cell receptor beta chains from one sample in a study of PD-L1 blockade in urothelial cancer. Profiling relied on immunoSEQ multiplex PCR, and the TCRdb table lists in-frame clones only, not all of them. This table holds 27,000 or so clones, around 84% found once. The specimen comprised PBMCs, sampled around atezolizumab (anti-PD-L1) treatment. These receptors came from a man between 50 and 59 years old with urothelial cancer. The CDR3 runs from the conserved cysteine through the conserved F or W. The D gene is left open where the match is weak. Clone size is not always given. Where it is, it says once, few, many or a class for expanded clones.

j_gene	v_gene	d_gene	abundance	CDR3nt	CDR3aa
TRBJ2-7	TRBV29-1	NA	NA	TGCAGCGTTCAACAAAAACCCTACGAGCAGTACTTC	CSVQQKPYEQYF
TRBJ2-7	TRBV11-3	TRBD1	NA	TGTGCCAGCAGCCCCGGGACAGGGACCGAGCAGTACTTC	CASSPGTGTEQYF
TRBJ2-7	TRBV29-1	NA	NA	TGCAGCGGTGGACACCCCTACGAGCAGTACTTC	CSGGHPYEQYF
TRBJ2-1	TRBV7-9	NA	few	TGTGCCAGCAGCTTTGCTAACCCCTCGAATGAGCAGTTCTTC	CASSFANPSNEQFF
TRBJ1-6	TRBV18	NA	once	TGTGCCAGCTCACCACCGGAGAATCATTCACCCCTCCACTTT	CASSPPENHSPLHF
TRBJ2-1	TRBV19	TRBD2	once	TGTGCCAGTAAAGTGAGGACTAGCGGGAATGAGCAGTTCTTC	CASKVRTSGNEQFF
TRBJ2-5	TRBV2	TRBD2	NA	TGTGCGAGCACTAGCGGGGAGACCCAGTACTTC	CASTSGETQYF
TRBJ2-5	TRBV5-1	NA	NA	TGCGCCAGCAAGGAGGTGGGCCTGTACCAAGAGACCCAGTACTTC	CASKEVGLYQETQYF
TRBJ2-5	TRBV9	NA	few	TGTGCCAGCAGCCACGGGGGACTCGAGACCCAGTACTTC	CASSHGGLETQYF
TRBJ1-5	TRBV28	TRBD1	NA	TGTGCCAGCAGTCCAGGGGGCCGCAATCAGCCCCAGCATTTT	CASSPGGRNQPQHF